This T cell receptor (beta chain) emerged from a study of T cells after yellow fever vaccination. Study outcomes and limitations: Researchers cautioned that FACS-sorted repertoires could harbor abundant clonotypes contaminating from the bulk population. A small proportion of clonotypes was detected in both the CD4 and CD8 compartments. By day 5 rather than day 15, the secondary response had peaked, though it was weaker.

This clonotype was counted at least ten times. Its antigen is unknown. Each CDR3 protein gets one entry after TCRdb re-called the 5' RACE reads with MiXCR. The sample yields a few hundred thousand distinct CDR3 sequences, 3.6% seen once. Trimming shortened V by 1 base and J by 1 base, and 7 bases separated the two germline ends. Germline CDR1 and CDR2: KGHSH and LQKENI. CDR3 length: 14 amino acids. The sample was PBMCs, taken on the day of the yellow fever booster vaccination. The TCR originated in a man aged 18 to 29 who received the YFV17D yellow fever vaccine. This chain joins TRBV18 and TRBJ2-5; D uncertain. The CDR3: CASSPQTVQETQYF. The CDR3, as DNA: TGTGCCAGCTCACCACAAACAGTCCAAGAGACCCAGTACTTC.